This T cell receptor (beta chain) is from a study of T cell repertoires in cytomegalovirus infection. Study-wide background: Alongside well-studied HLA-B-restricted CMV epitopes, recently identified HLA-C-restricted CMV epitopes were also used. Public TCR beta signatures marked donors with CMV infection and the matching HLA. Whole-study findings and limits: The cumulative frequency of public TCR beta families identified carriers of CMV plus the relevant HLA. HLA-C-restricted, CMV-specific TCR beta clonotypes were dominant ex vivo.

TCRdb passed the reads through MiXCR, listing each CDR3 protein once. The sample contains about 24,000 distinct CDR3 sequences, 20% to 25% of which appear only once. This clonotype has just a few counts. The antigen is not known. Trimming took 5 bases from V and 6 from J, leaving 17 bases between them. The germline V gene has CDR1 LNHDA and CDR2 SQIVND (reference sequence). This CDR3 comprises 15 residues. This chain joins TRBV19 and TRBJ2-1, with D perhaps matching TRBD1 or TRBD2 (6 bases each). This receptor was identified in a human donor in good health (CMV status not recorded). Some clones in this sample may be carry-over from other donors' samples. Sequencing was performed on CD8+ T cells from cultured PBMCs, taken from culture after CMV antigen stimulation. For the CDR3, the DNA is TGTGCCAGTAGTTTGAGGGCCCGGGGGCTCAATGAGCAGTTCTTC. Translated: CASSLRARGLNEQFF.